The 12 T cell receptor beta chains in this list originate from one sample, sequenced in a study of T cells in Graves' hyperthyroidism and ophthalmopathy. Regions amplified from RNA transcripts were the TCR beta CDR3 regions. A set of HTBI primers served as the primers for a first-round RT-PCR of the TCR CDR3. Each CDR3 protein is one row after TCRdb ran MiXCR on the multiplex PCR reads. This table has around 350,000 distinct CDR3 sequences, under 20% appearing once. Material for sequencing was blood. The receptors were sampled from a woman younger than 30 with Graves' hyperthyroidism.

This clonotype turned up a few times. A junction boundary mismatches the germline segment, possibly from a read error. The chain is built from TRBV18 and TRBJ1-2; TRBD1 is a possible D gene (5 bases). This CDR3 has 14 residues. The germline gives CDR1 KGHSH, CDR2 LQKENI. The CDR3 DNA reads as TGTGCTAGCTCACCACCCAATGACAGCCATGGCTACACCTTC. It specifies CASSPPNDSHGYTF.

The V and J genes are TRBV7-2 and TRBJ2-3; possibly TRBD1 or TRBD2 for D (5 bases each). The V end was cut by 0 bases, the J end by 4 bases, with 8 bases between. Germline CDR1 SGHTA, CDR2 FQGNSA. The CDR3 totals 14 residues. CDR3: CASSLAGDPDTQYF. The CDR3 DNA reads TGTGCCAGCAGCTTAGCGGGGGACCCAGATACGCAGTATTTT.

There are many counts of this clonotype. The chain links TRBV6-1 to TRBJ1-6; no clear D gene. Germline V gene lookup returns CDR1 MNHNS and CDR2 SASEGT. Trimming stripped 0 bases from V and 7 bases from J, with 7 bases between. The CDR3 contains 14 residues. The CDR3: CASSEAQENSPLHF. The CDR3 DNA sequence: TGTGCCAGCAGTGAAGCGCAGGAGAATTCACCCCTCCACTTT.

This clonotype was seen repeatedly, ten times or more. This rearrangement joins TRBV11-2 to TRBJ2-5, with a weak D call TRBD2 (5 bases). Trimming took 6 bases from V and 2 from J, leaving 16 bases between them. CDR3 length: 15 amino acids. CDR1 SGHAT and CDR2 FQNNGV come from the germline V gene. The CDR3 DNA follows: TGTGCCAGCAGTTGGGGAGTCTATGGTCAAGAGACCCAGTACTTC. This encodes CASSWGVYGQETQYF.

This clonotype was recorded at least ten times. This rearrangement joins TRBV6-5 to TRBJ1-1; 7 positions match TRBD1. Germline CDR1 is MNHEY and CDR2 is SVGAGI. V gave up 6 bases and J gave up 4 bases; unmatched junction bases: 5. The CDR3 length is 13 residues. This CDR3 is CASRTGRVTEAFF. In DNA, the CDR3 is TGTGCCAGCAGGACAGGGAGAGTCACTGAAGCTTTCTTT.

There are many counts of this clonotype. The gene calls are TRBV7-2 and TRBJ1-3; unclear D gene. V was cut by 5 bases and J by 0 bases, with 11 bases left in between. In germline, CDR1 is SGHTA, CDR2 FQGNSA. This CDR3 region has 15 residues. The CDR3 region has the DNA TGTGCCAGCAGCCCTGACGGCGCCTCTGGAAACACCATATATTTT. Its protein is CASSPDGASGNTIYF.

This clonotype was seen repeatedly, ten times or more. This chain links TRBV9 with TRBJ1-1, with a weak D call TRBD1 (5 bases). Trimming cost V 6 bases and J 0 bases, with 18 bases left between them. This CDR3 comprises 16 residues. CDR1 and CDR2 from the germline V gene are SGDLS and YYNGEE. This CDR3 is CASTPFGGFLNTEAFF. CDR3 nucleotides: TGTGCCAGCACGCCTTTTGGGGGGTTTTTGAACACTGAAGCTTTCTTT.

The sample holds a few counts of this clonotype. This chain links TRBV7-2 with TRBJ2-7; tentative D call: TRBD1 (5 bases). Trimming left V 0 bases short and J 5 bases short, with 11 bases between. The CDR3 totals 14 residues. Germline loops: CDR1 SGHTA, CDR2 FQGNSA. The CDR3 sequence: CASSLASGQHEQYF. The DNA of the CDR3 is TGTGCCAGCAGCTTAGCGTCTGGACAACACGAGCAGTACTTC. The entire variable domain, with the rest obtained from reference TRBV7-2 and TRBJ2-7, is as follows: GAGVSQSPSNKVTEKGKDVELRCDPISGHTALYWYRQSLGQGLEFLIYFQGNSAPDKSGLPSDRFSAERTGGSVSTLTIQRTQQEDSAVYLCASSLASGQHEQYFGPGTRLTVT.

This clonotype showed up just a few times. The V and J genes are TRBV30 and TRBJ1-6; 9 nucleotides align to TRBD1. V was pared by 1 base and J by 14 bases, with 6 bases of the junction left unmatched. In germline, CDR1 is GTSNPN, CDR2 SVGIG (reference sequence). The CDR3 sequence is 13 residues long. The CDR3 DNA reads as TGTGCCTGGAGTGGCCCGGACAGGGGCACCCTCCACTTT. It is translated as CAWSGPDRGTLHF.

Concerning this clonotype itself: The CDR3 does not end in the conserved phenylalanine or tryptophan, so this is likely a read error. In DNA form, the CDR3 reads TGTGCCAGCAGCCTGTATAGGCGGAGTACTGAAGCTTTCGTT. This sequence encodes CASSLYRRSTEAFV. V is TRBV12-3 or TRBV12-4 and J is TRBJ1-1, with D unresolved. This CDR3 comprises 14 residues. Between the trimmed V and J ends, which lost 6 bases and 5 bases, there was a span of 16 bases.

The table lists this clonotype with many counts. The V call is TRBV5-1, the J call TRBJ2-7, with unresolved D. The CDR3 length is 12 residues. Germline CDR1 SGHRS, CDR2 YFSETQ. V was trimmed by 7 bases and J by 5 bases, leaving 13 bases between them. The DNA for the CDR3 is TGCGCCAGCGGGCCCCAGATCGACGAGCAGTACTTC. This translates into CASGPQIDEQYF.

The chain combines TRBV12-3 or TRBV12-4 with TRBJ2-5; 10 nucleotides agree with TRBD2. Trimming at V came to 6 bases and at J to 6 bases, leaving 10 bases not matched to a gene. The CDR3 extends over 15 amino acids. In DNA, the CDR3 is TGTGCCAGCAGGAGCGGGAGGGCCGGAGGGAAGACCCAGTACTTC. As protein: CASRSGRAGGKTQYF.